The 12 T cell receptor beta chains below come from one sample, sequenced in a study of T cells expressing NK-cell markers. TCRdb re-called the 5' RACE reads and gives one entry per CDR3 protein, without DNA. The sample includes about 460,000 distinct CDR3 sequences. What was sequenced was blood T cells: a sorted CD56 or NKG2C T cell subset, CD4+ or CD8+ T cells, or bulk PBMC T cells (not recorded which). Source of these receptors: a woman in her forties or fifties in good health.

V usage is TRBV4-1 and J usage is TRBJ2-7; TCRdb names TRBD1, which stays unverified in the absence of DNA. The germline V gene encodes CDR1 MGHRA and CDR2 YSYEKL. The CDR3 has 14 residues. The CDR3 spells CASGSPGQSYEQYF.

The CDR3 is CASSKQGALPIDGYTF. The rearrangement uses TRBV12-3 or TRBV12-4 and TRBJ1-2; with no DNA, the TCRdb D assignment of TRBD1 cannot be verified. CDR3 length: 16 residues.

The V call is TRBV6-1, the J call TRBJ2-3; TCRdb proposes TRBD1, but this gene call is untestable without DNA. In germline, CDR1 is MNHNS, CDR2 SASEGT. The CDR3 sequence is 16 residues long. CDR3 sequence reads: CASSEEGGRGTDTQYF.

This chain links TRBV7-9 with TRBJ2-1; TCRdb selects TRBD2, and the lack of DNA leaves this call unchecked. CDR1 and CDR2 from the germline V gene are SEHNR and FQNEAQ (reference sequence). The CDR3 extends over 17 amino acids. CDR3 loop: CASSSAGLAGGRDEQFF.

The rearrangement uses TRBV10-3 and TRBJ2-7; TCRdb lists TRBD2, though no DNA is available to test this call. CDR1 ENHRY and CDR2 SYGVKD come from the germline V gene. The CDR3 totals 11 residues. CDR3 residues: CAARTSDEQYF.

V usage is TRBV5-1 and J usage is TRBJ2-5; checking the TCRdb D call of TRBD2 is not possible without DNA. CDR1 is SGHRS and CDR2 is YFSETQ in the germline V gene. There are 16 residues in the CDR3. This CDR3 reads CASKRTSGRAQETQYF.

The rearrangement joins TRBV6-5 to TRBJ1-1. This CDR3 region has 14 residues. Germline values: CDR1 MNHEY, CDR2 SVGAGI. This CDR3 reads CASGVTRMNTEAFF.

The chain uses TRBV6-2 or TRBV6-3 and TRBJ2-7; TCRdb gives TRBD2 as the D gene, but with no DNA this cannot be confirmed. Germline V lookup: CDR1 MNHEY, CDR2 SVGEGT. This CDR3 contains 18 residues. The CDR3: CASRLRTSGRAGSYEQYF.

J is TRBJ1-2 and V is TRBV29-1. This CDR3 is built from 11 residues. Germline V gene sequence: CDR1 SQVTM, CDR2 ANQGSEA. CDR3: CSVETAVGYTF.

V gene TRBV5-1 combines with J gene TRBJ2-1. CDR3 size: 16 residues. CDR1 is SGHRS and CDR2 is YFSETQ in the germline V gene. The CDR3 protein is CASSLVGGSGHNEQFF.

The chain joins TRBV20-1 to TRBJ1-2; TCRdb's D call, TRBD1, is unchecked because there is no DNA. CDR3 length: 14 amino acids. Germline V gives CDR1 DFQATT, CDR2 SNEGSKA (reference sequence). Here the CDR3 reads CSARDRGRSHGYTF.

CDR3 region: CASSFRRYNEQFF. This chain joins TRBV7-2 and TRBJ2-1. Germline V gives CDR1 SGHTA, CDR2 FQGNSA. CDR3 length equals 13 residues.